This is a list of T cell receptor beta chains from one sample in a study of cytomegalovirus exposure and HLA in healthy donors. Profiled with immunoSEQ multiplex PCR; TCRdb holds only in-frame clones, not every one. The table has over 110,000 clones, around 82% seen once. The sequenced sample was PBMCs. These receptors were collected from a woman younger than 35 in good health and CMV-seropositive. CDR3s include the opening cysteine and the closing phenylalanine or tryptophan.

v_gene | CDR3aa
TRBV5-4 | CASSFSSSRVIHEKLFF
TRBV30 | CAWSPLPGVSNQPQHF
TRBV7-6 | CASSLWQGASEQYF
TRBV6-1 | CASSEMAGMPYGYTF
TRBV6-5 | CASNQIGGEAFF
TRBV6-6 | CASTPTVVGTGELFF
TRBV5-6 | CASSRDQENTEAFF
TRBV28 | CASTPNRGNALNTEAFF
TRBV19 | CASSKQELYGYTF
TRBV5-7 | CASSSGGGDLNTIYF
TRBV4-1 | CASSQERGGQETQYF
TRBV7-6 | CASSRTTGFTEAFF
TRBV9 | CASSGNRGEGAFF
TRBV19 | CASSPRGQRLNNEQFF
TRBV5-1 | CASRGGGAGVAEAFF
TRBV4-3 | CASSRSRGPNTGELFF
TRBV20-1 | CSAWSGTKAFF
TRBV5-1 | CASSLASSSYEQYF
TRBV5-1 | CASSFVGGGTEAFF
TRBV5-1 | CASSLDRTNTGELFF
TRBV4-2 | CASSPARGDAGELFF
TRBV15 | CATSTPPDRGAKLFF
TRBV5-1 | CASSPGLAGATDTQYF
TRBV27 | CASSLRAGGLYEQYF
TRBV18 | CASSPRTGRYEQYF
TRBV5-4 | CASSSYSGNTIYF
TRBV9 | CASSTGLDHEQFF
TRBV9 | CASSQEDRDYGYTF
TRBV2 | CASSGATLVGQETQYF
TRBV2 | CASSPWGSQASYGYTF
TRBV11-2 | CASSLDRSQGARETQYF
TRBV2 | CASRGQATGNTIYF
TRBV19 | CASSIQGALNTEAFF
TRBV5-1 | CASRGWGFPGQGTTSTDTQYF
TRBV7-2 | CASSRGTVNEKLFF
TRBV7-2 | CASSPVRGAKNIQYF
TRBV7-6 | CASSYGGMNTEAFF
TRBV9 | CASSVGGGVTEAFF
TRBV18 | CASSPPAIDRTNEKLFF
TRBV10-3 | CAIRGQGAETQYF
TRBV6-1 | CASSDRLENTEAFF
TRBV7-9 | CASSLGAGELFF
TRBV5-1 | CASSLEYPSEVYTF
TRBV18 | CASSPRQGTGELFF
TRBV7-9 | CASSSQGSNEKLFF
TRBV5-1 | CATRSGEMNTEAFF
TRBV5-4 | CASSSKRLNTGELFF
TRBV18 | CASSPNVLSATNEKLFF
TRBV2 | CASRTGTHFTPNQPQHF
TRBV10-1 | CASSRDRGGEKLFF
TRBV6-5 | CASSPLTSSETQYF
TRBV5-1 | CASSSGLAGNYEQYF
TRBV7-9 | CASSLTGGSYEQYF
TRBV19 | CASSSPPVPPGNEQFF
TRBV2 | CASSPPRGGGGSYEQYF